These 10 T cell receptor beta chains were all obtained from the same sample, sequenced in a study of tumor-infiltrating lymphocytes in oesophageal squamous cell carcinoma (TCRdb year 2016). The protocol used for the library was PCR. The sequencer was an Illumina HiSeq 2000. TCRdb reworked the public reads: Q25 trimming with fastp, MiXCR clone assembly, productive beta chains retained. One record per CDR3 amino acid sequence lists the most common genes and DNA. Within this sample are 20,000 or so distinct CDR3 sequences, with around 34% of them counted one time only. The top ten hold 15% to 20% of the sample. The sample taken for sequencing was esophageal tumor tissue. Every receptor here comes from a female donor with esophageal squamous cell carcinoma.

In its sample, this clonotype is medium-sized (0.01 to 0.1%). This chain uses TRBV12-3 or TRBV12-4 with TRBJ2-7; 14 bases are shared with TRBD2. The CDR3 is 14 residues long. V trimming: 5 bases; J trimming: 3 bases; junction bases outside the gene matches: 0. For the CDR3, the DNA is TGTGCCAGCAGTGGACTAGCGGGAGGCTACGAGCAGTACTTC. It yields the protein CASSGLAGGYEQYF.

The chain recombines TRBV7-2 with TRBJ1-4, with TRBD2 identical over 7 bases. The closer fit of TRBJ2-2 to the DNA end suggests the J call may be wrong. CDR3 length: 15 residues. The germline gives CDR1 SGHTA, CDR2 FQGNSA. Written as DNA, the CDR3 is TGTGCCAGCGGCTACAGCGGGAAGGACACCGGGGAGCTGTTTTTT. As protein: CASGYSGKDTGELFF.

This clonotype was detected many times. The chain carries TRBV6-1 and TRBJ2-6; 8 positions match TRBD2. V was clipped by 5 bases and J by 3 bases; unmatched bases: 9. The CDR3 runs 17 residues. CDR1 and CDR2 (germline): MNHNS, SASEGT. For the CDR3, the DNA is TGTGCCAGCAGTCGACCGGGAGGGGAAATTGGGGCCAACGTCCTGACTTTC. It codes for CASSRPGGEIGANVLTF.

The V gene is TRBV6-1, the J gene TRBJ1-3; D might be TRBD1 (5 bases). This CDR3 region has 15 residues. Trimming stripped 5 bases from V and 0 bases from J, with 11 bases between. Germline V gene lookup returns CDR1 MNHNS and CDR2 SASEGT. In DNA form, the CDR3 reads TGTGCCAGCAGTTCCCGACAGATCTCTGGAAACACCATATATTTT. Translated: CASSSRQISGNTIYF.

This clonotype was picked up many times. The V gene is TRBV28, the J gene TRBJ2-1; D unresolved. CDR1 is MDHEN, CDR2 SYDVKM, per germline. The CDR3 totals 12 residues. Trimming took off 7 bases at V and 9 bases at J, with 13 bases between the two ends. CDR3 in DNA: TGTGCCAGCACCTACCTTGGAAGTGAGCAGTTCTTC. Amino acids: CASTYLGSEQFF.

V and J are TRBV19 and TRBJ2-3; 9 bases agree with TRBD2. The J segment lost 3 bases and the V segment lost 4 bases, leaving 2 bases of the junction unmatched. CDR3 length equals 14 residues. Germline assignment: CDR1 LNHDA and CDR2 SQIVND (reference sequence). The CDR3 protein is CASSTSGITDTQYF. CDR3 sequence (DNA): TGTGCCAGTAGTACTAGCGGGATAACAGATACGCAGTATTTT. Combining the CDR3 with reference TRBV19 and TRBJ2-3 gives the whole variable domain DGGITQSPKYLFRKEGQNVTLSCEQNLNHDAMYWYRQDPGQGLRLIYYSQIVNDFQKGDIAEGYSVSREKKESFPLTVTSAQKNPTAFYLCASSTSGITDTQYFGPGTRLTVL.

A word on this clonotype: An end of the junction does not agree with germline; a read error may underlie this. The V call is TRBV5-3, the J call TRBJ2-3; D might be TRBD2 (7 bases). TRBV5-3 is recorded as an ORF, its role being uncertain. This CDR3 is 16 amino acids long. Here the CDR3 DNA reads TGTGCCAGCAGCTTGGGGGGGACAAGGAGCACAGATACGCAGTATTTT. Amino acids: CASSLGGTRSTDTQYF.

This clonotype has just a few counts. The V gene is TRBV9, the J gene TRBJ2-1, with TRBD2 identical over 11 bases. Germline V lookup: CDR1 SGDLS, CDR2 YYNGEE. There are 16 residues in the CDR3. J was trimmed by 4 bases and V by 3 bases; bases with no gene match: 6. The CDR3 loop reads CASSGTSGRSYNEQFF. The CDR3 coding sequence is TGTGCCAGCAGCGGCACTAGCGGGAGATCTTACAATGAGCAGTTCTTC.

This clonotype was detected many times. This chain links TRBV7-9 with TRBJ1-2; D may be TRBD1 (5 bases). CDR1 and CDR2 from the germline V gene are SEHNR and FQNEAQ (reference sequence). The CDR3 runs to 14 residues. Trimming pared 0 bases from V and 8 bases from J, leaving 13 bases between. CDR3 amino acids: CASSLAGGRGGYTF. The CDR3 region has the DNA TGTGCCAGCAGCTTAGCGGGGGGACGAGGAGGCTACACCTTC.

This clonotype was seen ten or more times. The chain combines TRBV24-1 with TRBJ2-1, with D unclear. The CDR3 has 12 amino acids. V was clipped by 7 bases and J by 5 bases, with 8 bases between them. Germline V CDR1 and CDR2: KGHDR, SFDVKD. CDR3 residues: CATRSRHNEQFF. For the CDR3, the DNA is TGTGCCACCAGGTCCCGGCACAATGAGCAGTTCTTC.